The sample holds a few counts of the clone carrying this T cell receptor beta chain. Repertoires were generated with immunoSEQ multiplex PCR, while TCRdb's copy carries only in-frame clones and drops some. There are 15,000 to 20,000 clones in the sample; 73% occur only once, and around 4.5% lies in the top ten. The sample originates from a study of tumor-infiltrating lymphocytes in localized non-small cell lung cancer. V was pared by 7 bases and J by 1 base, with 13 bases between. The germline gives CDR1 SQVTM, CDR2 ANQGSEA. The CDR3 consists of 13 residues. Sequencing was done on a sample of lung tumor tissue. The source of this sequence is a human donor with non-small cell lung cancer. The chain is built from TRBV29-1 and TRBJ1-1, with D hard to call. CDR3 sequence reads: CSGTQYRNTEAFF. The CDR3, as DNA: TGCAGCGGTACACAGTACCGGAACACTGAAGCTTTCTTT. The whole variable domain, remainder taken from reference TRBV29-1 and TRBJ1-1, is SAVISQKPSRDICQRGTSLTIQCQVDSQVTMMFWYRQQPGQSLTLIATANQGSEATYESGFVIDKFPISRPNLTFSTLTVSNMSPEDSSIYLCSGTQYRNTEAFFGQGTRLTVV.